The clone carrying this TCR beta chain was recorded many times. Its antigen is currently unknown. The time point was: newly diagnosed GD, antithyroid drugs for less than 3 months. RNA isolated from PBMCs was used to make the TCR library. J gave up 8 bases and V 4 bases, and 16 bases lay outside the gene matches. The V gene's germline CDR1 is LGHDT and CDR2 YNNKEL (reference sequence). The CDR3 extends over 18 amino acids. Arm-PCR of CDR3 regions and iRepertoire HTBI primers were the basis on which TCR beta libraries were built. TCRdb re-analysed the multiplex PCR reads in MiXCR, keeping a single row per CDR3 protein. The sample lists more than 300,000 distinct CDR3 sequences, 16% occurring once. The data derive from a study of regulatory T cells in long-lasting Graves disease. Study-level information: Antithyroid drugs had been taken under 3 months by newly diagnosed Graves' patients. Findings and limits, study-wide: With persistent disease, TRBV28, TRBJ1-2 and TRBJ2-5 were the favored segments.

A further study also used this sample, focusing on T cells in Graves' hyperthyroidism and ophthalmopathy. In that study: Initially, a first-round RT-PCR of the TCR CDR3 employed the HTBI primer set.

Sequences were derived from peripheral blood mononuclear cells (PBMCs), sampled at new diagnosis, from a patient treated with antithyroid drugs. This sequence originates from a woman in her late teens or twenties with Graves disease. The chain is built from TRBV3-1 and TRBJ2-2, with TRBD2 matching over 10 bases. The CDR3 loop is CASSLGLAVGRRTGELFF. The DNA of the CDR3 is TGTGCCAGCAGCCTAGGACTAGCGGTCGGGCGTCGAACGGGGGAGCTGTTTTTT.